This paragraph covers one T cell receptor beta chain sequence. Antigen unknown. The sample originates from a study of monozygotic twins with inflammatory bowel disease. There are 14 residues in the CDR3. Germline V gene lookup returns CDR1 ENHRY and CDR2 SYGVKD. Study-level findings and limits: IBD patients share fewer clonotypes with other people than healthy twins do, especially with disease activity.

There were approximately 3,600 ng of total RNA used for each TCR library. The template switching step added UMIs that contained a 6-nucleotide sample barcode. Using TCRalpha and TCRbeta cDNA, the researchers carried out two nested PCRs that lasted roughly 16 and 10 cycles. From its re-call of the 5' RACE reads, TCRdb lists each CDR3 protein once, without DNA. Recorded here are 400,000 to 500,000 distinct CDR3 sequences; the top ten clones represent under 3%. The receptor was derived from a human donor with ulcerative colitis or Crohn's disease, or a healthy co-twin of an affected twin (not recorded which). V is TRBV10-3 and J is TRBJ2-5; TCRdb's D call, TRBD1, is unchecked because there is no DNA. Material for sequencing was blood. CDR3 residues: CAISVAGTEETQYF.